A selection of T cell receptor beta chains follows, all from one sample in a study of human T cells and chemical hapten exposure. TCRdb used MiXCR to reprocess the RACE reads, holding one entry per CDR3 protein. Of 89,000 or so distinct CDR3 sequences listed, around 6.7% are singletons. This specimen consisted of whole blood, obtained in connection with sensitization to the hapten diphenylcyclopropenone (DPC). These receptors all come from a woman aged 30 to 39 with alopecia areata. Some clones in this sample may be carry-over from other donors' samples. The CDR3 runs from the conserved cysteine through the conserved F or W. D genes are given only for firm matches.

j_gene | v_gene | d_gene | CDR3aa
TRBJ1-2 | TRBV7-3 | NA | CASSFGGSRSSGYTF
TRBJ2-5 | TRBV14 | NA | CASSHQETQYF
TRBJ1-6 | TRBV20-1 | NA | CSARGGSSYNSPLHF
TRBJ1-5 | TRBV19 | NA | CASSKASQNPNQPQHF
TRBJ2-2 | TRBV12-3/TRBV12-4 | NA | CASRQTRGGELFF
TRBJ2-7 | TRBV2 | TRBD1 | CASSEDRTDYEQYF
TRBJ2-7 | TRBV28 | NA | CASSSGRGAYEQYF
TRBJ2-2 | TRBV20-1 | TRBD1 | CSARDPRGPNTGELFF
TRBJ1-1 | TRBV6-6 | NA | CASSYPMNTEAFF
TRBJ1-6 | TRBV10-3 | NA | CATGDTNNSPLHF
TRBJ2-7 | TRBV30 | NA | CAWAPPSYEQYF
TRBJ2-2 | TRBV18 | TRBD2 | CASSSTSGGNTGELFF
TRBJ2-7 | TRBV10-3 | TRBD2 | CAISPRGDEQYF
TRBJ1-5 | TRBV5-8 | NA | CASTIRGGNQPQHF
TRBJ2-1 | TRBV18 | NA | CASSPPPPYNEQFF
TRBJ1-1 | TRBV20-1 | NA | CSARVSGGTEAFF
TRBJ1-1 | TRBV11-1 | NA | CASSLGHLEAFF
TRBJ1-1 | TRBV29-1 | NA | CSVGRAGWETTNTEAFF
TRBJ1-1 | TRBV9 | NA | CASSVSGKTTEAFF
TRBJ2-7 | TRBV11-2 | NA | CASSLDLLQGLYEQYF
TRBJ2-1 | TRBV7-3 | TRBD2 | CASSRTSGGGDEQFF
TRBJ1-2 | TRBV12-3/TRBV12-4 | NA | CASSSNSRQWNYGYTF
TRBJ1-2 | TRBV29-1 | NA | CSADLGYTF
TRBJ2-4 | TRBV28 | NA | CASSPQSPIAKNIQYF
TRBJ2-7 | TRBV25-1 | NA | CASSGGNRVYSYEQYF
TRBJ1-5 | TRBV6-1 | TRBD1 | CASSSPPSGTGVNQPQHF
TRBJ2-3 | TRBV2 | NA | CASRPPGTDTQYF
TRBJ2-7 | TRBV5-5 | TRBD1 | CASTPGTVEQYF
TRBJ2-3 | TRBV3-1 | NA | CASSQSTDTQYF
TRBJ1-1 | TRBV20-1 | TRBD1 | CSAKRGLVDTEAFF
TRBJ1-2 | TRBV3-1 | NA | CASSQAQDYGYTF
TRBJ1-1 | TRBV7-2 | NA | CASSLISDTEAFF
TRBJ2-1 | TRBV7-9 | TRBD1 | CASSLVSGQKNEQFF
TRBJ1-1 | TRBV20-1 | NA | CSAREGLTEAFF
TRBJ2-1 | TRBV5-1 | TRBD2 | CASSLVLAEYNEQFF
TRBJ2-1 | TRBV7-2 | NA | CASSLGELPFYEQFF
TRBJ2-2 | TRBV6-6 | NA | CASTSLARELFF
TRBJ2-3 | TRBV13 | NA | CASSSEGGTDTQYF
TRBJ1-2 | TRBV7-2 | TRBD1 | CASSSRQGTNGYTF
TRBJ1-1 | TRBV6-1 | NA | CASTLLAGISNTEAFF
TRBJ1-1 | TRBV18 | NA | CASSPMANTEAFF
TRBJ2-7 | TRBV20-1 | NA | CSAGSPGTGYEQYF
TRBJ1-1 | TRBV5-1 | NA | CASGLMGGRESTEAFF
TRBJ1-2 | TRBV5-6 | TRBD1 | CASSLLQGNYGYTF